Below are 7 T cell receptor beta chains sequenced from a single sample in a study of identical twins (dated by TCRdb to 2016 to 2017). The library came from 5' RACE. Sequencing took place on an Illumina HiSeq 2000. The raw public data were reprocessed by TCRdb itself: fastp quality trimming at Q25, MiXCR clonotype calling, in-frame beta chains only. Entries that share a CDR3 protein sequence are merged under the most common genes and DNA. Counted in this sample were 450,000 or so distinct CDR3 sequences; 20% to 25% of them appeared once. 2.9% of the sample rests with the top ten. The same data also went into a second study, on T cells expressing NK-cell markers.

The sequenced sample consisted of CD4+ T cells sorted from blood. The receptors derive from a woman aged 18-29 years in good health.

This clonotype was seen more than once but under ten times. The genes are TRBV12-3 or TRBV12-4 and TRBJ2-7; TRBD1 might be the D (5 bases). The ends were cut back, 5 bases at V and 5 bases at J, with 16 bases in the middle. This CDR3 comprises 14 residues. In nucleotides, the CDR3 is TGTGCCAGCAGTCCCCTGACAGTTGCCCACGAGCAGTACTTC. Its protein is CASSPLTVAHEQYF.

This clonotype was detected a few times. The chain employs TRBV29-1 and TRBJ1-1; D perhaps matches TRBD1 (6 bases). CDR1 is SQVTM, CDR2 ANQGSEA, per germline. Trimming pared 1 base from V and 4 bases from J, leaving 13 bases between. CDR3 length: 14 amino acids. The CDR3 protein is CSVEGGRGVTEAFF. The CDR3 bases are TGCAGCGTTGAAGGAGGCAGGGGAGTCACTGAAGCTTTCTTT.

The CDR3 DNA follows: TGTGCCAGCAGCCAAGAATGGGGGTGGGGCAGGGGAAACGAGCAGTACTTC. Protein sequence: CASSQEWGWGRGNEQYF. This sequence joins TRBV3-1 and TRBJ2-7, with D possibly TRBD1 on 6 matching bases. This CDR3 contains 17 residues. Trimming removed 0 bases from V and 5 bases from J, with 20 bases in between. Germline loops: CDR1 LGHDT, CDR2 YNNKEL (reference sequence).

The gene calls are TRBV4-3 and TRBJ2-7; possible D gene TRBD1, 6 bases. The CDR3 sequence is 16 residues long. V was cut by 0 bases and J by 1 base, with 13 bases left in between. Germline V lookup: CDR1 LGHNA, CDR2 YSLEER. This CDR3 reads CASSQDWTAPSYEQYF. The CDR3 DNA reads TGCGCCAGCAGCCAAGATTGGACAGCGCCTTCCTACGAGCAGTACTTC.

This clonotype has only a few counts. The chain carries TRBV7-2 and TRBJ2-3, with a possible D match to TRBD1 (6 bases). The CDR3 is 15 residues long. Looked up from germline, CDR1 is SGHTA and CDR2 is FQGNSA. V lost 4 bases to trimming and J lost 0 bases, with 11 bases between them. The CDR3, as DNA: TGTGCCAGCAGCTCTTCAGGACAGAGCACAGATACGCAGTATTTT. It encodes CASSSSGQSTDTQYF.

This clonotype showed up just a few times. The rearrangement joins TRBV7-2 to TRBJ2-3; D not certain. The CDR3 contains 16 residues. The V gene's germline CDR1 is SGHTA and CDR2 FQGNSA. The V gene lost 1 base and the J gene lost 0 bases, with 11 bases spanning the gap. CDR3 coding DNA: TGTGCCAGCAGCTTAGGCGGCGGTACTAGCACAGATACGCAGTATTTT. This translates into CASSLGGGTSTDTQYF.

This clonotype appeared a few times. The chain has TRBV12-3 or TRBV12-4 and TRBJ1-2, with D possibly matching TRBD1 (5 bases). V lost 4 bases, J lost 4 bases, and 13 bases lay in between. The CDR3 spans 14 residues. Here the CDR3 DNA reads TGTGCCAGCAGTTACAGGACGGCATCCTATGGCTACACCTTC. Protein sequence: CASSYRTASYGYTF.